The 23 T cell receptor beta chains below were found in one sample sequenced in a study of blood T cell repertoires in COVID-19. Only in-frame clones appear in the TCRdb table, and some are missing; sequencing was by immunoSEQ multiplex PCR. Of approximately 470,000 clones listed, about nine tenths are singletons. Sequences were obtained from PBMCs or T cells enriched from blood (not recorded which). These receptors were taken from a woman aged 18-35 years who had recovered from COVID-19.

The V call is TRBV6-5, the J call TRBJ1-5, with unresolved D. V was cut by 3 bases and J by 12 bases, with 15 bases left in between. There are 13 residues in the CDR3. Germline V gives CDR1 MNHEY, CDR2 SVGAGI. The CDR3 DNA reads TGTGCCAGCAGTTATAGTGAGAGCGCGAGCCAGCATTTT. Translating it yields CASSYSESASQHF.

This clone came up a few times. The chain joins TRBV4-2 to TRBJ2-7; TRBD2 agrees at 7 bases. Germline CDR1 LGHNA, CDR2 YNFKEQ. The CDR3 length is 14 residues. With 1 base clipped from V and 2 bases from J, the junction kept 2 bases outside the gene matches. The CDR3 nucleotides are TGTGCCAGCAGCCAAGGGGAGGGACCCTACGAGCAGTACTTC. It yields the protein CASSQGEGPYEQYF.

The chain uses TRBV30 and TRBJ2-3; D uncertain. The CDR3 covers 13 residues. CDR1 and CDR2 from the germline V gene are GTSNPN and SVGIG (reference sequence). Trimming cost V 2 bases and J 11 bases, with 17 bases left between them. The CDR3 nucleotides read TGTGCCTGGAGTACTGCCTCCAAGAATAGGCAGTATTTT. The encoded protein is CAWSTASKNRQYF.

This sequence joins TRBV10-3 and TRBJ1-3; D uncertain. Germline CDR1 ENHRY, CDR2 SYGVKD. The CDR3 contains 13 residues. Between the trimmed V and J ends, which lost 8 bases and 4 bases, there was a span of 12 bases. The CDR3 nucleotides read TGTGCCATCGGAGGAGTGGAGGGAAACACCATATATTTT. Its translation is CAIGGVEGNTIYF.

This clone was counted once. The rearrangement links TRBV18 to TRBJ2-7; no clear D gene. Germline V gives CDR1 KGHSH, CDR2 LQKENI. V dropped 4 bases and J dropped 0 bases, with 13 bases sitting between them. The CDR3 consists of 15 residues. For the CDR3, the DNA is TGTGCCAGCTCACGGCCCAGGCTGAGCTCCTACGAGCAGTACTTC. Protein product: CASSRPRLSSYEQYF.

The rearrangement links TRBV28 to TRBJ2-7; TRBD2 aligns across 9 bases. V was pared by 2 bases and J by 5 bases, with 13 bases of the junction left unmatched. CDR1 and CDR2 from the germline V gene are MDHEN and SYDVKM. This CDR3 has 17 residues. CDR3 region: CASSLRALAGSGNEQYF. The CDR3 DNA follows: TGTGCCAGCAGTTTAAGGGCGCTAGCGGGGAGCGGGAACGAGCAGTACTTC.

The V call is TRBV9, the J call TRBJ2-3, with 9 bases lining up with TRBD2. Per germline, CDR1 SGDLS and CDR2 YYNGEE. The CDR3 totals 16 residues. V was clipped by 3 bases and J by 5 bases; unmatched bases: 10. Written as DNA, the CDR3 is TGTGCCAGCAGCGCCCTGGGGCGGGGGGGCGTAGATACGCAGTATTTT. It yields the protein CASSALGRGGVDTQYF.

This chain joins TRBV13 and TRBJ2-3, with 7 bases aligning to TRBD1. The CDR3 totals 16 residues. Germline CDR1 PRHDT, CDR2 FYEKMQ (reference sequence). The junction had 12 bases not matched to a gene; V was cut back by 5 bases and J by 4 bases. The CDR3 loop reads CASSRSWTGSADTQYF. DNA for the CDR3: TGTGCCAGCAGCCGCAGTTGGACAGGTAGCGCAGATACGCAGTATTTT. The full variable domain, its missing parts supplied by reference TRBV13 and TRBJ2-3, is AAGVIQSPRHLIKEKRETATLKCYPIPRHDTVYWYQQGPGQDPQFLISFYEKMQSDKGSIPDRFSAQQFSDYHSELNMSSLELGDSALYFCASSRSWTGSADTQYFGPGTRLTVL.

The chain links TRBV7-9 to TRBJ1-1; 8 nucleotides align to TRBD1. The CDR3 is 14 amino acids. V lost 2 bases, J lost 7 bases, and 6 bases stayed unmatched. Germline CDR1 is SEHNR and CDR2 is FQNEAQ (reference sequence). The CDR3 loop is CASSLSPDRDEAFF. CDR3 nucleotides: TGTGCCAGCAGCTTAAGCCCGGACAGGGATGAAGCTTTCTTT.

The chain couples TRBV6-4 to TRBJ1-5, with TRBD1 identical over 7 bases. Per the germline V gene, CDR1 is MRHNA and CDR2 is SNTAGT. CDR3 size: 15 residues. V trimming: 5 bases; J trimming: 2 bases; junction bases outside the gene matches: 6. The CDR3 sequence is CASSHRQGRNQPQHF. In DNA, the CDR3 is TGTGCCAGCAGTCATAGACAGGGCCGCAATCAGCCCCAGCATTTT.

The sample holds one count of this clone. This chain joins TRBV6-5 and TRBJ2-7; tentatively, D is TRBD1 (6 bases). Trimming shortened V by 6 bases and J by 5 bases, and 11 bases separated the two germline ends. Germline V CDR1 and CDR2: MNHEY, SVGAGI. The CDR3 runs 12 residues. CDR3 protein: CASSSGQHEQYF. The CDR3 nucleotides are TGTGCCAGCAGCTCCGGACAGCACGAGCAGTACTTC.

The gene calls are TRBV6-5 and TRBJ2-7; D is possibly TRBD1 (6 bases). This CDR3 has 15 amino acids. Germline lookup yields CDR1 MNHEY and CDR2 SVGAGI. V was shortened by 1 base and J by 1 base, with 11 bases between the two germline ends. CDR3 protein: CASSYYRTDSYEQYF. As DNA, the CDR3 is TGTGCCAGCAGTTACTATAGGACAGATTCCTACGAGCAGTACTTC.

CDR3: CASSQGGRTYNEQFF. As DNA, the CDR3 is TGCGCCAGCAGCCAAGGCGGGAGAACCTACAATGAGCAGTTCTTC. This chain links TRBV4-1 with TRBJ2-1, with TRBD2 identical over 7 bases. CDR3 size: 15 residues. The V gene's germline CDR1 is MGHRA and CDR2 YSYEKL. V shed 1 base and J 2 bases; nucleotides not matched to a gene: 2.

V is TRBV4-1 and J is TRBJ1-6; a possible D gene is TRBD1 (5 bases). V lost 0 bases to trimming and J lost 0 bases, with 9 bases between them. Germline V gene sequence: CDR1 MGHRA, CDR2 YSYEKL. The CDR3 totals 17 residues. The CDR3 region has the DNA TGCGCCAGCAGCCAAGATTTTCAGGGCTCCTATAATTCACCCCTCCACTTT. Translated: CASSQDFQGSYNSPLHF.

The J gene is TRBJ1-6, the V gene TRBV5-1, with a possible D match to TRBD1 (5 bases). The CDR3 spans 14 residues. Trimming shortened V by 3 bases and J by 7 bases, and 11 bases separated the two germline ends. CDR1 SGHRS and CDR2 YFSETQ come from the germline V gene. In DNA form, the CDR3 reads TGCGCCAGCAGCTCGGGGGACGGGAATTCACCCCTCCACTTT. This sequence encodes CASSSGDGNSPLHF.

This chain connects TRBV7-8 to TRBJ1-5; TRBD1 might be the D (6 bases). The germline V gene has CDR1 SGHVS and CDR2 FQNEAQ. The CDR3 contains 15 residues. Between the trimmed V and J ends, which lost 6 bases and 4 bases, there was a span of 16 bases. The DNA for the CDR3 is TGTGCCAGCAGTCCCGAGACAGGTCGGAATCAGCCCCAGCATTTT. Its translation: CASSPETGRNQPQHF.

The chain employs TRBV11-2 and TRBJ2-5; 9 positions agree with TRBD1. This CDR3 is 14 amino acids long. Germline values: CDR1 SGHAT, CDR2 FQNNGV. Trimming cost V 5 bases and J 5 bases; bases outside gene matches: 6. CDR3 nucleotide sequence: TGTGCCAGCAGCAGGACAGGGGACGGGGAGACCCAGTACTTC. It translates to CASSRTGDGETQYF.

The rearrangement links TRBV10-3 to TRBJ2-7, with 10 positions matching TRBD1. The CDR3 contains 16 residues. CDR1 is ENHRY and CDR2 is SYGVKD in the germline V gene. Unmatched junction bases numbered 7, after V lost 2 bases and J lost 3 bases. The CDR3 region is CAISELGTGVHYEQYF. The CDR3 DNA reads TGTGCCATCAGTGAGCTAGGGACAGGGGTCCACTACGAGCAGTACTTC.

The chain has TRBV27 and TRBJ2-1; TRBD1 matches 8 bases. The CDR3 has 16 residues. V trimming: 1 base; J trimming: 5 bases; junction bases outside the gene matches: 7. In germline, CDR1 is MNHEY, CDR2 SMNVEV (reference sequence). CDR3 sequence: CASSLFGQGRDNEQFF. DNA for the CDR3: TGTGCCAGCAGTTTATTCGGACAGGGAAGGGACAATGAGCAGTTCTTC.

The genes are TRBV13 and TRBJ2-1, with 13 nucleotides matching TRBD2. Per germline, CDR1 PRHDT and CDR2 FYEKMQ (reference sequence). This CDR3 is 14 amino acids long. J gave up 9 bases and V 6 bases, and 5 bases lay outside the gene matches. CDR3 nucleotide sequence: TGTGCCAGCAGACTAGCGGGGGGGAGCTTTGAGCAGTTCTTC. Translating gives CASRLAGGSFEQFF.

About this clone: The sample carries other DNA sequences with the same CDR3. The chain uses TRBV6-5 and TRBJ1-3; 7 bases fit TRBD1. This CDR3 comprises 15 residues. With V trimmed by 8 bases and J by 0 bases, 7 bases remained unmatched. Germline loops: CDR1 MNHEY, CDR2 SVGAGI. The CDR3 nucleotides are TGTGCCAGCTCGATAACAGGGGTCTCTGGAAACACCATATATTTT. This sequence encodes CASSITGVSGNTIYF.

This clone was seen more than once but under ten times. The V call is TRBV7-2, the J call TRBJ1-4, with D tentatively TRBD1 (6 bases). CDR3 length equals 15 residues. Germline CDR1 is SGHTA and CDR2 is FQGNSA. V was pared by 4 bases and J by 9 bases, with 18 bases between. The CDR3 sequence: CASSSTTGQRQKLFF. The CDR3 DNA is TGTGCCAGCAGCTCGACGACAGGTCAGAGGCAAAAACTGTTTTTT.

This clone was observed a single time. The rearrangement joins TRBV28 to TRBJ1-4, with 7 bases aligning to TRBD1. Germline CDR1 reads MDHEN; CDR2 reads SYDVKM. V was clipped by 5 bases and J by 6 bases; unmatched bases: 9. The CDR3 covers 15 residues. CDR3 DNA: TGTGCCAGCAGTGATGCCGGGACAGAGGATGAAAAACTGTTTTTT. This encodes CASSDAGTEDEKLFF.